This T cell receptor beta chain was profiled in a study of blood T cells in healthy people across ages. Next came a second PCR, run for about 7 to 12 cycles, which used a sample-barcoded 5' primer along with a J-beta primer mix. A single record per CDR3 protein comes from TCRdb applying MiXCR to the 5' RACE reads. This sample has about 800,000 distinct CDR3 sequences, with roughly 25% found just once. V was pared by 6 bases and J by 4 bases, with 7 bases of the junction left unmatched. Germline V gene sequence: CDR1 SQVTM, CDR2 ANQGSEA. The CDR3 is 13 residues long. This clonotype was observed a handful of times. These sequences were also reported in another study, on T cells of mothers and their children.

The chain joins TRBV29-1 to TRBJ2-7; 9 bases agree with TRBD1. The source is a boy younger than 18 in good health. The specimen was blood. CDR3 protein: CSVNADRGYEQYF. The CDR3 DNA reads as TGCAGCGTGAACGCGGACAGGGGATACGAGCAGTACTTC.